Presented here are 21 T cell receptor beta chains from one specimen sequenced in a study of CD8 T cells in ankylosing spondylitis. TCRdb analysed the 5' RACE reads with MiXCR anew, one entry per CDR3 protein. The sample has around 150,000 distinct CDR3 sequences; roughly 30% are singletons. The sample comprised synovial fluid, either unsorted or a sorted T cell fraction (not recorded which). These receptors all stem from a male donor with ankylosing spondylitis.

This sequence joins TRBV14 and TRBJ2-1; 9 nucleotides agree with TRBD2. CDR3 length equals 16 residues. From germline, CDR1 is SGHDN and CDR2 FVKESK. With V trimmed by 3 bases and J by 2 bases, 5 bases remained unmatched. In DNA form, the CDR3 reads TGTGCCAGCAGCCACTTAAGCGGGGGGACCTACAATGAGCAGTTCTTC. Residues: CASSHLSGGTYNEQFF.

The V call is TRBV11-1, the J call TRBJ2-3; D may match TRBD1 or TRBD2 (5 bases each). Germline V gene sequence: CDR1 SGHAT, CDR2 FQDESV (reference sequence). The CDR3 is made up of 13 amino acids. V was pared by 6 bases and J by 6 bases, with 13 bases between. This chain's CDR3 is CASSRLRDDTQYF. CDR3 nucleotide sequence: TGTGCCAGCAGTCGTCTGAGGGACGATACGCAGTATTTT.

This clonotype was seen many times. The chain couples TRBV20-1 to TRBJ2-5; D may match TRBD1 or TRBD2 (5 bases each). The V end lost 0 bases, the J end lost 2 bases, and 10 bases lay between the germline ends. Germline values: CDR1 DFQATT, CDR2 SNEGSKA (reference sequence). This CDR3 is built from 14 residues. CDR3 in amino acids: CSARDRDLQETQYF. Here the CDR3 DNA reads TGCAGTGCTAGAGACAGGGACCTTCAAGAGACCCAGTACTTC.

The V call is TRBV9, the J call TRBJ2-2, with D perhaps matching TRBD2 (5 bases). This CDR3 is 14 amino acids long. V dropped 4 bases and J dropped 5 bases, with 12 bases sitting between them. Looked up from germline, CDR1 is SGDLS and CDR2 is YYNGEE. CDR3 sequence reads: CASSTEGRTGELFF. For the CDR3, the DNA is TGTGCCAGCAGCACCGAGGGTAGGACCGGGGAGCTGTTTTTT. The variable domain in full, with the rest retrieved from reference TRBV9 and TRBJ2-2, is DSGVTQTPKHLITATGQRVTLRCSPRSGDLSVYWYQQSLDQGLQFLIQYYNGEERAKGNILERFSAQQFPDLHSELNLSSLELGDSALYFCASSTEGRTGELFFGEGSRLTVL.

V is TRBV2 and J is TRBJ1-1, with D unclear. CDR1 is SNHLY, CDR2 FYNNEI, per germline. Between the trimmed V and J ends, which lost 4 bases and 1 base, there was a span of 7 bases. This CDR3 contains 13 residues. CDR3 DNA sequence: TGTGCCAGCAGTGTAGAGCAGAACACTGAAGCTTTCTTT. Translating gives CASSVEQNTEAFF.

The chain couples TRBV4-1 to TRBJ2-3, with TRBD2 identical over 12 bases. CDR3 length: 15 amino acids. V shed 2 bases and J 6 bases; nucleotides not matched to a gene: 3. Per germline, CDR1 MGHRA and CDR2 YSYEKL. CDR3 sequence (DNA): TGCGCCAGCAGCCAACGACTAGCGGGAGAGGATACGCAGTATTTT. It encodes CASSQRLAGEDTQYF.

The CDR3 DNA sequence: TGTGCCAGCAGTTTCTTTACGAACCAGCCCCAGCATTTT. As protein: CASSFFTNQPQHF. The rearrangement uses TRBV12-3 or TRBV12-4 and TRBJ1-5; D unresolved. The CDR3 consists of 13 residues. The germline V and J ends were trimmed by 3 bases and 7 bases, with 10 bases remaining between them.

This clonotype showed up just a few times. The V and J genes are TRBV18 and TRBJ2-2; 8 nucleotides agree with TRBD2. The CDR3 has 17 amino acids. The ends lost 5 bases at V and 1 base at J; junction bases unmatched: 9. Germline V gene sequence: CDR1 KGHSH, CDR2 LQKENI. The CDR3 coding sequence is TGTGCCAGCTCATCCTCGGCCCTAGCGGGGAACACCGGGGAGCTGTTTTTT. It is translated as CASSSSALAGNTGELFF.

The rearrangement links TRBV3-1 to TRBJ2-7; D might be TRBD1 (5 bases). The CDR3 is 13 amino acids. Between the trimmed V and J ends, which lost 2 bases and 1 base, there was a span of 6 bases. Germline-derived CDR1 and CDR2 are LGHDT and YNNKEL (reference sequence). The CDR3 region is CASSQRGSYEQYF. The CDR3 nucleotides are TGTGCCAGCAGCCAAAGGGGATCCTACGAGCAGTACTTC.

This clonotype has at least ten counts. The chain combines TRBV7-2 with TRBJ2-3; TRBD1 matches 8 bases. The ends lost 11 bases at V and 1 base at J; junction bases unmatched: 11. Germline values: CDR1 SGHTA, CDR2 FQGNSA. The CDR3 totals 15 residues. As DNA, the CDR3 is TGTGCCTCAAACACAGGGGGTTGGGGCACAGATACGCAGTATTTT. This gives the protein CASNTGGWGTDTQYF.

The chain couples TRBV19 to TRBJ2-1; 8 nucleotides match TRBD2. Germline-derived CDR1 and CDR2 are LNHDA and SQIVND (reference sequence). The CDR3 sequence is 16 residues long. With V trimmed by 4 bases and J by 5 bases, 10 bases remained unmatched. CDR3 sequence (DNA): TGTGCCAGTAGTAAAGCGGGAGCTATCAAAGACAATGAGCAGTTCTTC. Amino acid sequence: CASSKAGAIKDNEQFF.

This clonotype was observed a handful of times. The CDR3 sequence: CASSHWGDGETQYF. The CDR3 DNA follows: TGTGCCAGCAGCCACTGGGGGGACGGAGAGACCCAGTACTTC. The V and J genes are TRBV3-1 and TRBJ2-5, with a possible D match to TRBD2 (6 bases). The ends were cut back, 3 bases at V and 4 bases at J, with 12 bases in the middle. The length of the CDR3 is 14 residues. Germline CDR1 is LGHDT and CDR2 is YNNKEL (reference sequence).

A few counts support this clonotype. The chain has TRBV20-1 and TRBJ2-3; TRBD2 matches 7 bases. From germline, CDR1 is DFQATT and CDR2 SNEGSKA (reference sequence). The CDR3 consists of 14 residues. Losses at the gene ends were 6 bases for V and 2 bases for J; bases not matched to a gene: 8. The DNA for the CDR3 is TGCAGTGCAATAGCGGGTCTTACCACAGATACGCAGTATTTT. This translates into CSAIAGLTTDTQYF.

CDR3 amino acids: CASSATGTSVYYF. CDR3 sequence (DNA): TGTGCCAGCAGCGCGACTGGGACTAGCGTGTATTACTTC. This sequence joins TRBV7-6 and TRBJ2-4; TRBD2 aligns across 10 bases. The CDR3 extends over 13 amino acids. Per the germline V gene, CDR1 is SGHVS and CDR2 is FNYEAQ. V shed 5 bases and J 16 bases; nucleotides not matched to a gene: 11.

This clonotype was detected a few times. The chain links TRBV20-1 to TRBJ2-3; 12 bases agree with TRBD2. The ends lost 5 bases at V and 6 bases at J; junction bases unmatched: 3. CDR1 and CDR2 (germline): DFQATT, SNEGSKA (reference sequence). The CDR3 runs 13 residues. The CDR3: CSAGLAGPDTQYF. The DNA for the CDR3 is TGCAGTGCTGGACTAGCGGGACCGGATACGCAGTATTTT.

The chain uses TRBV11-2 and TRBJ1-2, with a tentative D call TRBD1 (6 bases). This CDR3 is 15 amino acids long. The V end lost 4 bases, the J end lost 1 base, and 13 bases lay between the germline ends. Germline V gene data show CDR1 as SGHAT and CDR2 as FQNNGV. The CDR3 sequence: CASSYEQGVNYGYTF. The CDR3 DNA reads TGTGCCAGCAGCTACGAACAGGGCGTTAACTATGGCTACACCTTC. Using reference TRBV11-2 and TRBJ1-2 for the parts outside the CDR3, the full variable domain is EAGVAQSPRYKIIEKRQSVAFWCNPISGHATLYWYQQILGQGPKLLIQFQNNGVVDDSQLPKDRFSAERLKGVDSTLKIQPAKLEDSAVYLCASSYEQGVNYGYTFGSGTRLTVV.

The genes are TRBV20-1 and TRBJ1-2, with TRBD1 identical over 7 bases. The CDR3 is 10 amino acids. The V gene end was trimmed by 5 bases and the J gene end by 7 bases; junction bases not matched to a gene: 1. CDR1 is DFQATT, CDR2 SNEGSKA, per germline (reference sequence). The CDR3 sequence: CSARQGGYTF. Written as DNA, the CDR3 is TGCAGTGCTCGACAGGGTGGCTACACCTTC.

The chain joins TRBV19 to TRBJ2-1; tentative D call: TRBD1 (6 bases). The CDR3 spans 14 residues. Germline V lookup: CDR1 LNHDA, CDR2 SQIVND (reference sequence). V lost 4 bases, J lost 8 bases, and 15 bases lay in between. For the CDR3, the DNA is TGTGCCAGTAGTAGAGGGGGTCCCTTCGATGAGCAGTTCTTC. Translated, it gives CASSRGGPFDEQFF.

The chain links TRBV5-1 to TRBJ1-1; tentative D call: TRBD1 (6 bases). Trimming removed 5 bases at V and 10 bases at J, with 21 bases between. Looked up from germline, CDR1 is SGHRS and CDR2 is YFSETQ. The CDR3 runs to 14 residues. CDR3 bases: TGCGCCAGCAGGCCCGGTACAGGGAGCCCGGGAGCTTTCTTT. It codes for CASRPGTGSPGAFF.

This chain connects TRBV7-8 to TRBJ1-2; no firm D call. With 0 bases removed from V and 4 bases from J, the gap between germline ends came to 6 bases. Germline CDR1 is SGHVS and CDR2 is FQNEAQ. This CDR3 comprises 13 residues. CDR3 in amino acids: CASSLAGFYGYTF. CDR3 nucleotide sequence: TGTGCCAGCAGCTTAGCTGGCTTCTATGGCTACACCTTC. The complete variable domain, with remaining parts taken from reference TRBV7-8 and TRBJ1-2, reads GAGVSQSPRYKVAKRGQDVALRCDPISGHVSLFWYQQALGQGPEFLTYFQNEAQLDKSGLPSDRFFAERPEGSVSTLKIQRTQQEDSAVYLCASSLAGFYGYTFGSGTRLTVV.

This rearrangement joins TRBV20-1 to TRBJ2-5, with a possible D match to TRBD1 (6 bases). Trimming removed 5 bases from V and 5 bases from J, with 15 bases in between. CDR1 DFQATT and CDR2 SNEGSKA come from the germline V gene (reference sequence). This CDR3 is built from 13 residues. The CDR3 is CSAADRSHETQYF. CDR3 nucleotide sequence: TGCAGTGCTGCAGACAGGAGCCATGAGACCCAGTACTTC.